A single count supports the clone carrying this T cell receptor beta chain. This entry is derived from a study of blood T cell repertoires in COVID-19. Study context: Samples came from the United States, Italy and Spain, spanning acute and convalescent COVID-19. T cells, B-cell-depleted T cells, or PBMCs supplied cDNA or gDNA.

The CDR3 contains 16 residues. The germline CDR1 and CDR2 sequences are KGHDR and SFDVKD. V dropped 2 bases and J dropped 4; count of bases not matched to a gene: 8. Authors' analysis steps: Nucleated cell number was recorded as an estimate derived from reference gene primer amplification. Generated by immunoSEQ multiplex PCR, the TCRdb table keeps only in-frame clones and is missing some. V, J and clone size were drawn from that table, and D and trimming were deduced from the DNA. Of approximately 150,000 clones listed, more than 65% are singletons. This sequence was found in a man in his 70s with active or convalescent COVID-19. This chain uses TRBV24-1 with TRBJ2-3; 7 bases match TRBD1. Sequences were obtained from peripheral blood. The chain's CDR3 is CATSDSDRVGADTQYF. CDR3 nucleotides: TGTGCCACCAGTGATTCCGACAGGGTGGGCGCAGATACGCAGTATTTT.